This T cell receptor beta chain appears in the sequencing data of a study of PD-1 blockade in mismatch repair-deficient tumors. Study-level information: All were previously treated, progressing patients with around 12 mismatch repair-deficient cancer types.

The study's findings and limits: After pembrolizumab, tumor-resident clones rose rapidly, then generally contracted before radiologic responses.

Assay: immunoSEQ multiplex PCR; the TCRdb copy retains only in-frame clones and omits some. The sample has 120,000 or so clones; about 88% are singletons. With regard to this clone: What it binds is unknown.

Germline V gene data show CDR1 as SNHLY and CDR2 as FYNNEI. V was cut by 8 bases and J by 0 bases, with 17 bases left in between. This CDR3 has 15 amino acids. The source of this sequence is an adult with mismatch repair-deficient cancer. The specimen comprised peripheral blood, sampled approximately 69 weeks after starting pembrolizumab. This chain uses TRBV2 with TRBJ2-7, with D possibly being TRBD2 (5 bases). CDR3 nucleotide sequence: TGTGCCAGCGGAAGTACCCCGCGGGTCTCCTACGAGCAGTACTTC. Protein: CASGSTPRVSYEQYF. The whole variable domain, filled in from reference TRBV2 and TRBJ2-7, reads EPEVTQTPSHQVTQMGQEVILRCVPISNHLYFYWYRQILGQKVEFLVSFYNNEISEKSEIFDDQFSVERPDGSNFTLKIRSTKLEDSAMYFCASGSTPRVSYEQYFGPGTRLTVT.